The entry below describes one T cell receptor (beta chain). The antigen is unknown. CDR3 length: 16 amino acids. The V gene's germline CDR1 is KGHSH and CDR2 LQKENI. J gave up 4 bases and V 3 bases, and 6 bases lay outside the gene matches. These data belong to a study of CD8+ T cells in alopecia areata. About the research overall: Tofacitinib was given for 6 to 18 months, then stopped for 6 months. Broader study findings: Administration of tofacitinib significantly diminished scalp clonality and expanded CD8+ clones within the top 100.

The treatment: oral pan-JAK inhibitor, 5-10 mg twice daily. RNA was extracted and reverse transcribed into cDNA as the sequencing template. Assay used: immunoSEQ multiplex PCR; TCRdb lists only in-frame clones, some missing. This table holds around 160,000 clones, 55% to 75% found once. The sequence was obtained from a human donor with alopecia areata. The J gene is TRBJ1-5, the V gene TRBV18; 10 nucleotides line up with TRBD1. The starting material was CD4+ T cells sorted from blood, obtained at week 24, from a patient treated with tofacitinib. The CDR3 loop reads CASSPQGTGANQPQHF. CDR3 coding DNA: TGTGCCAGCTCACCTCAGGGGACAGGGGCTAATCAGCCCCAGCATTTT.